This T cell receptor beta chain stems from a study of CD8+ T cells in alopecia areata. In germline, CDR1 is SGDLS, CDR2 YYNGEE. The CDR3 is 11 residues long. V was clipped by 3 bases and J by 13 bases, with 11 bases between them. Extracted RNA was reverse transcribed, and the resulting cDNA served as sequencing template. Libraries were prepared by immunoSEQ multiplex PCR; TCRdb keeps only in-frame clonotypes and omits some of them. The table lists about 150,000 clones, 55% of them singletons. From PBMCs, CD4+ and CD8+ T cells were sorted. Source material: CD4+ T cells sorted from blood. The chain combines TRBV9 with TRBJ2-1; the D gene is possibly TRBD2 (6 bases). The clonotype was recovered from a human donor in good health. The CDR3 nucleotides are TGTGCCAGCAGCGCCCCGGGACTCCAGTTCTTC. Protein: CASSAPGLQFF.